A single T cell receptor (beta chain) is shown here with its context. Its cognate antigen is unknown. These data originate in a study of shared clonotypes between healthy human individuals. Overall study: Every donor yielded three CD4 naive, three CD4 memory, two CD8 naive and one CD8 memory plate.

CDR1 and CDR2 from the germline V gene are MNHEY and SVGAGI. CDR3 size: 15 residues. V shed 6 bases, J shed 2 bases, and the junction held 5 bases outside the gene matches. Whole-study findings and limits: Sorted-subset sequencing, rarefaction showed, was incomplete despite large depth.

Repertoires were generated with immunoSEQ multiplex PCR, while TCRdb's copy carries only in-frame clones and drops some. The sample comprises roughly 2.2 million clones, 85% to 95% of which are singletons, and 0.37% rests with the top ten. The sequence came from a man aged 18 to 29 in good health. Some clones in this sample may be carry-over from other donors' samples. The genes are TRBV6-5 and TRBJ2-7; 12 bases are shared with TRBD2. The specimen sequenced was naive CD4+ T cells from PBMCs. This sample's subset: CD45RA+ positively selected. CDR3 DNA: TGTGCCAGCAGGCCAGGACTAGCGGGAACCTACGAGCAGTACTTC. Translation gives CASRPGLAGTYEQYF.